Below, one TCR beta chain is given with its context. The data belong to a study of control samples from healthy donors and cancer patients. V was cut by 0 bases and J by 3 bases, with 15 bases left in between. This CDR3 region has 16 residues. Germline CDR1 reads SGHKS; CDR2 reads YYEKEE (reference sequence). Profiled with immunoSEQ multiplex PCR; TCRdb holds only in-frame clones, not every one. The profile covers 120,000 to 150,000 clones, with 80% to 95% appearing a single time and under 7% taken by the ten largest. The sequence came from a man aged 18 to 29 in good health. The sample comprised blood. The V and J genes are TRBV5-5 and TRBJ1-1, with no clear D. For the CDR3, the DNA is TGTGCCAGCAGCTTGGCTCCGCGGGTGGTTTACACTGAAGCTTTCTTT. Translating gives CASSLAPRVVYTEAFF.